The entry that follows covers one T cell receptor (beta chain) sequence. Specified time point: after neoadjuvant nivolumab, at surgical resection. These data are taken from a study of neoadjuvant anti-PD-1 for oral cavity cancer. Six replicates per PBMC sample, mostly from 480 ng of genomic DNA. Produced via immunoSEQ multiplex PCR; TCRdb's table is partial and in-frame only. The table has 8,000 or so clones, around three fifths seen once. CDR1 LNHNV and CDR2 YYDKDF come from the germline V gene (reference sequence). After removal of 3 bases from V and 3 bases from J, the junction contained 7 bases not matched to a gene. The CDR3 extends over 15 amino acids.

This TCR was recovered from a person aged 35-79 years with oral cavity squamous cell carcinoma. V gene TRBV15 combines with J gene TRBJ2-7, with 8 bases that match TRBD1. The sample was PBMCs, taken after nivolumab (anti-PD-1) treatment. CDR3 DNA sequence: TGTGCCACCAGCAGCCCAACAGGGGGGTACTACGAGCAGTACTTC. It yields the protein CATSSPTGGYYEQYF.